This T cell receptor beta chain is drawn from a study of T cell responses to AZD1222 COVID-19 vaccine. As for this clone: Its antigen is as yet unknown.

TCRdb's copy holds only in-frame clones and misses some; the assay was immunoSEQ multiplex PCR. The table records about 42,000 clones, approximately 88% of them present only once. Study-level results: Per reports, nearly half of all spike-specific TCRs target regions that are unmutated in variants. The study identified only a handful of AZD1222 recipients as seropositive at baseline. Donors, mostly white British, included more females; clonal diversity was possibly underestimated.

This CDR3 contains 14 residues. Germline V gene lookup returns CDR1 SEHNR and CDR2 FQNEAQ (reference sequence). Trimming pared 1 base from V and 3 bases from J, leaving 10 bases between. The input for sequencing was peripheral blood, taken 28 days after the second AZD1222 dose. The chain has TRBV7-9 and TRBJ2-7; no firm D call. This receptor was obtained from an adult who received the AZD1222 COVID-19 vaccine. The CDR3 protein is CASSLGTSDYEQYF. The CDR3 bases are TGTGCCAGCAGCTTAGGGACGTCTGACTACGAGCAGTACTTC. The whole variable domain, filled in from reference TRBV7-9 and TRBJ2-7, reads DTGVSQNPRHKITKRGQNVTFRCDPISEHNRLYWYRQTLGQGPEFLTYFQNEAQLEKSRLLSDRFSAERPKGSFSTLEIQRTEQGDSAMYLCASSLGTSDYEQYFGPGTRLTVT.